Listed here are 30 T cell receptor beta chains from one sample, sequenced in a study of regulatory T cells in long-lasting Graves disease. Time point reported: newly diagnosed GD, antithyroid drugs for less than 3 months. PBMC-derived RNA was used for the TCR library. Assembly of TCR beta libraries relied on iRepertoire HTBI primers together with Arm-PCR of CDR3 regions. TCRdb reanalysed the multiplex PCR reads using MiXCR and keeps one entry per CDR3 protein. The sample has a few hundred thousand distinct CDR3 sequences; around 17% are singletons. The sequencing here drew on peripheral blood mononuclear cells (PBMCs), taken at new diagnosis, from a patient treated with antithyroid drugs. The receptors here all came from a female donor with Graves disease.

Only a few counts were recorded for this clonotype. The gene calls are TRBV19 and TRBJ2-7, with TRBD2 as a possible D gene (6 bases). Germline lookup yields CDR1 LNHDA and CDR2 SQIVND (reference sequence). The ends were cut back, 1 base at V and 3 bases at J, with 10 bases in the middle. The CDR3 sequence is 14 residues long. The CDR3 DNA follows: TGTGCCAGTAGTATAGCGGGAGACCTCTACGAGCAGTACTTC. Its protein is CASSIAGDLYEQYF.

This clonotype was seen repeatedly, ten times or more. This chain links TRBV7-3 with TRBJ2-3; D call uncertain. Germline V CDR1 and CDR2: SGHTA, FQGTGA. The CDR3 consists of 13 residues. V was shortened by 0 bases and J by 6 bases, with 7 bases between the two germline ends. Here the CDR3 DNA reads TGTGCCAGCAGCTTAACCCGCAAGGATACGCAGTATTTT. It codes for CASSLTRKDTQYF.

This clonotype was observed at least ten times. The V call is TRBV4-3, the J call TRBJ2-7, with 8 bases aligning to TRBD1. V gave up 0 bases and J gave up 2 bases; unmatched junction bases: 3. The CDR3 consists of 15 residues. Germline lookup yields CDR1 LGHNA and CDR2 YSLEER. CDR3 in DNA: TGCGCCAGCAGCCAAGATGAGACAGGGGCCTACGAGCAGTACTTC. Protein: CASSQDETGAYEQYF.

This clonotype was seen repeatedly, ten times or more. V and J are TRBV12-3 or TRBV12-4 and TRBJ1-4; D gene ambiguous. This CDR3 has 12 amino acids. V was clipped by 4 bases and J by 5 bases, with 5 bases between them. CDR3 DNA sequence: TGTGCCAGCAGTTCATTGAATGAAAAACTGTTTTTT. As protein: CASSSLNEKLFF.

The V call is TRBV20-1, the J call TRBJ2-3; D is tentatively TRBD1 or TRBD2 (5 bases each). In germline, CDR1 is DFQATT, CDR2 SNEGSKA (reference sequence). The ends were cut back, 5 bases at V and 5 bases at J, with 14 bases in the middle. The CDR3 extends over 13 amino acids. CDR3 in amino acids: CSASGNQGDTQYF. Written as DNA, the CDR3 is TGCAGTGCTTCCGGGAACCAGGGAGATACGCAGTATTTT.

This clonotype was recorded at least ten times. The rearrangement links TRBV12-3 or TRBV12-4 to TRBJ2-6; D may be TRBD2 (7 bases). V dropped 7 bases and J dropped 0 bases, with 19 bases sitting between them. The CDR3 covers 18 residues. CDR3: CASTLGGGAHSGANVLTF. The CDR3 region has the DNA TGTGCCAGCACCCTAGGGGGGGGGGCGCACTCTGGGGCCAACGTCCTGACTTTC.

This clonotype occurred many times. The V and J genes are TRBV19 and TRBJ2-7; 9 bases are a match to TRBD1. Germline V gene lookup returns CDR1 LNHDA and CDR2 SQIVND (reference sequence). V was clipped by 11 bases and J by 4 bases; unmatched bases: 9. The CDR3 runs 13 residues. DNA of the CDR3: TGTGCCGCCGGACAGGGGAAACCTTACGAGCAGTACTTC. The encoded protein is CAAGQGKPYEQYF.

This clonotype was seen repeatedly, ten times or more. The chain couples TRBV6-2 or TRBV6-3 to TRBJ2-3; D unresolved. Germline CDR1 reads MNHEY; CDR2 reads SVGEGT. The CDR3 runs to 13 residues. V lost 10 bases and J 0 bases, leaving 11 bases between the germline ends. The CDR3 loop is CATRATSTDTQYF. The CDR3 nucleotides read TGTGCCACCCGGGCGACTAGCACAGATACGCAGTATTTT.

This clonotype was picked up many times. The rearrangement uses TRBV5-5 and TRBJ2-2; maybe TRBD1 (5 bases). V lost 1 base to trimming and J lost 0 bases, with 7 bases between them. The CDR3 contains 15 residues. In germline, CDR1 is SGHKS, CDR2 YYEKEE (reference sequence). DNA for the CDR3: TGTGCCAGCAGCTTGTCCAGGGCGAACACCGGGGAGCTGTTTTTT. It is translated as CASSLSRANTGELFF.

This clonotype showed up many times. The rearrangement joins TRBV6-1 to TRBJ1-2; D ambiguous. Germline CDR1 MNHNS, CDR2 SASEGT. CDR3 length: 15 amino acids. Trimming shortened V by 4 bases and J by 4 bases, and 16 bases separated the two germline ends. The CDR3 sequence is CASSAASLAPYGYTF. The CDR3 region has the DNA TGTGCCAGCAGTGCCGCCAGTTTGGCTCCCTATGGCTACACCTTC.

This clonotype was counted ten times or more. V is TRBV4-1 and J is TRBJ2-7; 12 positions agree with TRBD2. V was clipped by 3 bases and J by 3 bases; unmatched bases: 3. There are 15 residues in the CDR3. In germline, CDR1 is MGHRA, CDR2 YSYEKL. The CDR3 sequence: CASSHGTSGLYEQYF. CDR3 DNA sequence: TGCGCCAGCAGCCATGGGACTAGCGGGCTCTACGAGCAGTACTTC.

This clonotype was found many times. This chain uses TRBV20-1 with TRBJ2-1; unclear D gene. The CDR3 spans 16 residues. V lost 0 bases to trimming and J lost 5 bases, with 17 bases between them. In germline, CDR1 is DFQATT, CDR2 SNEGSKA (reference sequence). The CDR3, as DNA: TGCAGTGCTAGAGATCGTGGGAAGACCGGAGACAATGAGCAGTTCTTC. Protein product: CSARDRGKTGDNEQFF.

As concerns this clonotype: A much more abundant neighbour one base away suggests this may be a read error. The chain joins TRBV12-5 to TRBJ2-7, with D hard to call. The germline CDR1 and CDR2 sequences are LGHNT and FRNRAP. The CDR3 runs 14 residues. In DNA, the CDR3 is TGTGCTAGTGGTTACCCAGAGCTCTCCTGCGAGCAGTACTTC. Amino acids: CASGYPELSCEQYF. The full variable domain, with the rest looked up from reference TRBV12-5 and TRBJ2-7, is DARVTQTPRHKVTEMGQEVTMRCQPILGHNTVFWYRQTMMQGLELLAYFRNRAPLDDSGMPKDRFSAEMPDATLATLKIQPSEPRDSAVYFCASGYPELSCEQYFGPGTRLTVT.

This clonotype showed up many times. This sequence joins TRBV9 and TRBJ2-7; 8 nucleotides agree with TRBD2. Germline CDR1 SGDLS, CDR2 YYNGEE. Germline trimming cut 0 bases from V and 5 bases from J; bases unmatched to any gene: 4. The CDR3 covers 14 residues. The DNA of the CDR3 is TGTGCCAGCAGCGTAGACCAGCGGGAGAACGAGCAGTACTTC. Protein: CASSVDQRENEQYF.

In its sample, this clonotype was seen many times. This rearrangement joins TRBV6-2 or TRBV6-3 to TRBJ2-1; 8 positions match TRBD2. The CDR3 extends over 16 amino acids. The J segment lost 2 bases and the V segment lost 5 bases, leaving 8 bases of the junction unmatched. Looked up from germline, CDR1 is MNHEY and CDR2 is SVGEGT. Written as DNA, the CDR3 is TGTGCCAGCAGTGGCCTGAGCGGGAGACCCTACAATGAGCAGTTCTTC. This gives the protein CASSGLSGRPYNEQFF.

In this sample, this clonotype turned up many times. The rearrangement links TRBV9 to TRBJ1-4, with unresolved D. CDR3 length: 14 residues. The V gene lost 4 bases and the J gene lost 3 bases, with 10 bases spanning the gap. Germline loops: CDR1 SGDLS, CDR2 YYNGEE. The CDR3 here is CASSKSMANEKLFF. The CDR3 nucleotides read TGTGCCAGCAGCAAAAGTATGGCTAATGAAAAACTGTTTTTT.

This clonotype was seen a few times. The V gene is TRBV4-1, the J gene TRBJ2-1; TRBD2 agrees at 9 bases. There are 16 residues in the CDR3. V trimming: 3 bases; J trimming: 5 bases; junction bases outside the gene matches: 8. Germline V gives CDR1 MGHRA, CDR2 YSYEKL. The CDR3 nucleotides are TGCGCCAGCAGCCATCGCCTAGCGGGAAGCGACAATGAGCAGTTCTTC. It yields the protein CASSHRLAGSDNEQFF.

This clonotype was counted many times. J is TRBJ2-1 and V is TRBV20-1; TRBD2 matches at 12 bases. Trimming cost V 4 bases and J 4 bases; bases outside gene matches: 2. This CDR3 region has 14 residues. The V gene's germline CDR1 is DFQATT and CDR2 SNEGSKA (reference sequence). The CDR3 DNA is TGCAGTGCTATTACTAGCGGGAGGTACAATGAGCAGTTCTTC. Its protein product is CSAITSGRYNEQFF.

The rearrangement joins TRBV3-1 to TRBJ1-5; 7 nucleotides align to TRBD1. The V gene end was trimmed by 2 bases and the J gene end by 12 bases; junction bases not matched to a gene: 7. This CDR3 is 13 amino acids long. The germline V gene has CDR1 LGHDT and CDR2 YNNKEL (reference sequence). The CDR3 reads CASSQQGGAYQHF. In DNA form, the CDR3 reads TGTGCCAGCAGCCAACAGGGGGGGGCTTACCAGCATTTT.

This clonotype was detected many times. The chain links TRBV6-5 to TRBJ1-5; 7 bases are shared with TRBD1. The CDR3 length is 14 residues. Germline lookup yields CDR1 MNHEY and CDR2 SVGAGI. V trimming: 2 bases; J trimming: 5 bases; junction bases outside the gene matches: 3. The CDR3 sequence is CASSYGQVDQPQHF. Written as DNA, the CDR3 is TGTGCCAGCAGTTACGGACAGGTTGATCAGCCCCAGCATTTT.

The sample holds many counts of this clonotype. This CDR3 reads CSANGAPSTDTQYF. For the CDR3, the DNA is TGCAGTGCTAATGGGGCTCCTAGCACAGATACGCAGTATTTT. V and J are TRBV20-1 and TRBJ2-3, with D maybe TRBD1 (5 bases). With 4 bases removed from V and 0 bases from J, the gap between germline ends came to 11 bases. The germline CDR1 and CDR2 sequences are DFQATT and SNEGSKA (reference sequence). This CDR3 spans 14 amino acids.

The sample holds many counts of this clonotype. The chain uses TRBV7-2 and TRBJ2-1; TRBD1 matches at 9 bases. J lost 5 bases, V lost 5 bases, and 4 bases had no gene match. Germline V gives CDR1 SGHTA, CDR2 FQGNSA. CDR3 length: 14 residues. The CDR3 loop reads CASSLNRGHNEQFF. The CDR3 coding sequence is TGTGCCAGCAGCCTTAACAGGGGGCACAATGAGCAGTTCTTC.

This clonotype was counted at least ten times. DNA of the CDR3: TGTGCCAGCAGTTCATCCGGGACTAGCGGGAGTTACAATGAGCAGTTCTTC. Translating gives CASSSSGTSGSYNEQFF. The V and J genes are TRBV11-2 and TRBJ2-1; 14 bases map to TRBD2. V was pared by 6 bases and J by 4 bases, with 8 bases of the junction left unmatched. Germline CDR1 reads SGHAT; CDR2 reads FQNNGV. The CDR3 totals 17 residues.

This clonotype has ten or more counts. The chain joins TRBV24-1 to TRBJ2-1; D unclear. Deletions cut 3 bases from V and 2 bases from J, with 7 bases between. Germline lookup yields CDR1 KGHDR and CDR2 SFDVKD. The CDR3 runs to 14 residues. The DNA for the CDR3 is TGTGCCACCAGTGATCCCTGGGCCTACAATGAGCAGTTCTTC. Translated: CATSDPWAYNEQFF.

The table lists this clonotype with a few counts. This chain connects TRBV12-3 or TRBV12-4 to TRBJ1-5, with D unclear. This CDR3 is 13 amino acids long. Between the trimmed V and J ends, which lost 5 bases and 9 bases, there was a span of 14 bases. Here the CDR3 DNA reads TGTGCCAGCAGTCTTCACGAACCTCGGCCCCAGCATTTT. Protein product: CASSLHEPRPQHF.

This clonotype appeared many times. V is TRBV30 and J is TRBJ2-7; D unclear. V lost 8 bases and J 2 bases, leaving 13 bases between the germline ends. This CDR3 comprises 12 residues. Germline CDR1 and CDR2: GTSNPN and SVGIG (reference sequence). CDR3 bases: TGTGCCCAACAGAATTCAACCTACGAGCAGTACTTC. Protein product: CAQQNSTYEQYF.

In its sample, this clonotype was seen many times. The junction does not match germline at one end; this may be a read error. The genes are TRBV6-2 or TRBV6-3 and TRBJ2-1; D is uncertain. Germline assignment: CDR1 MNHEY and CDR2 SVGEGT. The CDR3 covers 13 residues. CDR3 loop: CASSYRQDPAVDF. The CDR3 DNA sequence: TGTGCCAGCAGTTACCGGCAGGACCCCGCCGTCGACTTC.

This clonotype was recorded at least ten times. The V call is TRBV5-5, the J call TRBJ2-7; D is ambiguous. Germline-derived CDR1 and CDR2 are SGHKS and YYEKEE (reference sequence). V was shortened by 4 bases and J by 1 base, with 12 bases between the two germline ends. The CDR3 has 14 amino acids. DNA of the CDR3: TGTGCCAGCAGCCCCTTGGACGTTTCCTACGAGCAGTACTTC. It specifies CASSPLDVSYEQYF.

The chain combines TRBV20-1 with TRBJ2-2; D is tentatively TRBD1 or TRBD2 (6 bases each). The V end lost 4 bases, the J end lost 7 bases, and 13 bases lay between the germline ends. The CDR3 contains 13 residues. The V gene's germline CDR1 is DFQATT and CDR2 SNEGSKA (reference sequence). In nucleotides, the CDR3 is TGCAGTGCTATGCGCGGGACAAGCGGGGAGCTGTTTTTT. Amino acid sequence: CSAMRGTSGELFF.

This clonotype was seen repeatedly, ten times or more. CDR3 sequence: CASSNRQATNEKLFF. The CDR3 bases are TGTGCCAGCAGTAACCGACAAGCAACTAATGAAAAACTGTTTTTT. The chain carries TRBV6-2 or TRBV6-3 and TRBJ1-4; unclear D gene. V was shortened by 5 bases and J by 0 bases, with 10 bases between the two germline ends. The germline V gene has CDR1 MNHEY and CDR2 SVGEGT. CDR3 length: 15 amino acids.